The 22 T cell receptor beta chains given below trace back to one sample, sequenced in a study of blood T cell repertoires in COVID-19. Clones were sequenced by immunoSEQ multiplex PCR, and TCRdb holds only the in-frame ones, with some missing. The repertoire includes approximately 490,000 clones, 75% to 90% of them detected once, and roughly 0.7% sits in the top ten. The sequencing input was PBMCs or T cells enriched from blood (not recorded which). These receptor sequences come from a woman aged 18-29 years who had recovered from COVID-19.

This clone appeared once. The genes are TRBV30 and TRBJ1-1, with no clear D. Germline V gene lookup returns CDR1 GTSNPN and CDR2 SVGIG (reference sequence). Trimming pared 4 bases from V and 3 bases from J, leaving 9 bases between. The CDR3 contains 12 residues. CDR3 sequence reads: CAWNIGDTEAFF. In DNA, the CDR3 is TGTGCCTGGAATATCGGGGACACTGAAGCTTTCTTT.

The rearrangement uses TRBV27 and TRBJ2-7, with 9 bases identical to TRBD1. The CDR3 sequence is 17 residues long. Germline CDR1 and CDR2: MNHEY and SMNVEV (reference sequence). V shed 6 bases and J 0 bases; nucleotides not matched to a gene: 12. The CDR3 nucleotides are TGTGCCAGCAGCTCCTCGGACAGGGGTCCTAGCTCCTACGAGCAGTACTTC. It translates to CASSSSDRGPSSYEQYF.

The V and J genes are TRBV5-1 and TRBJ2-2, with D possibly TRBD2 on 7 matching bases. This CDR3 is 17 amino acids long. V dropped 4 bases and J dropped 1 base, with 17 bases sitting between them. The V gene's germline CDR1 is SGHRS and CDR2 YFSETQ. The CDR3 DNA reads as TGCGCCAGCAGCCCCAGAGGGGGGGTGGTGAACACCGGGGAGCTGTTTTTT. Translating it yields CASSPRGGVVNTGELFF.

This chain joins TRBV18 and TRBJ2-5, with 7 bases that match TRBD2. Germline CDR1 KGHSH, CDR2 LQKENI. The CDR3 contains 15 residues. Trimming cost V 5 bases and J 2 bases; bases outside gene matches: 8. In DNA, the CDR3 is TGTGCCAGCTCAAAGGGCAGCGGGGTTCAAGAGACCCAGTACTTC. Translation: CASSKGSGVQETQYF.

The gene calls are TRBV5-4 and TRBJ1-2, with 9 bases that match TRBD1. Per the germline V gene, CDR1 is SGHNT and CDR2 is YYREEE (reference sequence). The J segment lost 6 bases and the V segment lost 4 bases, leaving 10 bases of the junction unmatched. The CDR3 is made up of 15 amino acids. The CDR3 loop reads CASSTTRQGGNGYTF. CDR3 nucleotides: TGTGCCAGCAGCACCACCCGACAGGGGGGAAATGGCTACACCTTC.

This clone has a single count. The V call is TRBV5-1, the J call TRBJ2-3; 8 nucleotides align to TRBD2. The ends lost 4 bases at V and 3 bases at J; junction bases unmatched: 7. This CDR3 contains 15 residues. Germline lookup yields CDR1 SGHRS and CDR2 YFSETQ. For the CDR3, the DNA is TGCGCCAGCAGCCAGAACCGGGGGGGGACAGATACGCAGTATTTT. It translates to CASSQNRGGTDTQYF.

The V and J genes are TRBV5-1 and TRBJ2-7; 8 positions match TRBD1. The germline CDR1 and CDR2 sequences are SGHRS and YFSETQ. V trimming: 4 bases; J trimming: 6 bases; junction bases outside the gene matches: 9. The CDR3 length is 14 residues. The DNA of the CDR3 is TGCGCCAGCAGCAGTATCAGGGGGCGGGTCGAGCAGTACTTC. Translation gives CASSSIRGRVEQYF.

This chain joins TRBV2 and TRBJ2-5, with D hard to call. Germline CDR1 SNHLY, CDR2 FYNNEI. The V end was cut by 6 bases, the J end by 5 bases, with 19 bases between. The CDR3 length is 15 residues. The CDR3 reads CASSALPPPRETQYF. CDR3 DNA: TGTGCCAGCAGCGCTCTACCGCCGCCCAGGGAGACCCAGTACTTC.

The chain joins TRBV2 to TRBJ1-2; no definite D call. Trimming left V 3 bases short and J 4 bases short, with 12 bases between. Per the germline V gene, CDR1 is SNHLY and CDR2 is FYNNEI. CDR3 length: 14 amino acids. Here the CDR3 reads CASSEMRGTYGYTF. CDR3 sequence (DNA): TGTGCCAGCAGTGAGATGAGAGGCACCTATGGCTACACCTTC.

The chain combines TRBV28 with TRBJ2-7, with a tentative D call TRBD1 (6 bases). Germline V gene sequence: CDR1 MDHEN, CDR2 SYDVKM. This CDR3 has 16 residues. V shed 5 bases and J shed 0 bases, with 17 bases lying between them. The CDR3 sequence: CASSAHREPNSYEQYF. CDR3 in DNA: TGTGCCAGCAGTGCACACAGGGAACCAAACTCCTACGAGCAGTACTTC.

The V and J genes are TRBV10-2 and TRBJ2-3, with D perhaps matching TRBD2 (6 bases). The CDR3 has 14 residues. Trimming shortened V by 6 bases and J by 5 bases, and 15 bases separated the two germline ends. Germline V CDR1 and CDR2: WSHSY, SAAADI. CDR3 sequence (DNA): TGCGCCAGCAGAACCGGGACTTGGTTAGATACGCAGTATTTT. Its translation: CASRTGTWLDTQYF.

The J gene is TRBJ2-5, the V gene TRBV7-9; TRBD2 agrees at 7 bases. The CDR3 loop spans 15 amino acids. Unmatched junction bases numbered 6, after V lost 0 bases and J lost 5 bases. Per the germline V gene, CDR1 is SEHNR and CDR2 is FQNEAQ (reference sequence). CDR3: CASSLARGEWETQYF. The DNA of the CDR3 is TGTGCCAGCAGCTTAGCCCGGGGGGAATGGGAGACCCAGTACTTC.

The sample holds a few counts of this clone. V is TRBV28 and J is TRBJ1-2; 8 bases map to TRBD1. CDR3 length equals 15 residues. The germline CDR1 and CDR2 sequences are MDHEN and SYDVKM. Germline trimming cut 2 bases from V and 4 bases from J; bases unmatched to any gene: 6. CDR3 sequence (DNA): TGTGCCAGCAGTTTAAGGACAGGGTTGGGCTATGGCTACACCTTC. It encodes CASSLRTGLGYGYTF.

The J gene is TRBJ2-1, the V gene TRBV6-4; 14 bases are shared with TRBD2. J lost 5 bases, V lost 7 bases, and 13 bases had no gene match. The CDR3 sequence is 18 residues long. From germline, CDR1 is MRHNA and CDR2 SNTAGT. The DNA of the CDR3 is TGTGCCAGCATCTCTAGGGGGACTAGCGGGGGTTCGCACAATGAGCAGTTCTTC. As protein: CASISRGTSGGSHNEQFF.

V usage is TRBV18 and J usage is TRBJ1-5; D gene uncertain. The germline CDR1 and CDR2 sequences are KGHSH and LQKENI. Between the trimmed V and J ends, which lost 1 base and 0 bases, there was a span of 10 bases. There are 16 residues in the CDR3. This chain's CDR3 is CASSPLPPYSNQPQHF. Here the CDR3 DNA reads TGTGCCAGCTCACCACTTCCCCCTTATAGCAATCAGCCCCAGCATTTT.

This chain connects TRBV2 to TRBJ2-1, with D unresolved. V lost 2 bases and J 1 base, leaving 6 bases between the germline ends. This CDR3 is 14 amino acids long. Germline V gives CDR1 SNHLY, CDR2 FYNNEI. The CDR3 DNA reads TGTGCCAGCAGTGAATCAACTTCCTACAATGAGCAGTTCTTC. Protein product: CASSESTSYNEQFF.

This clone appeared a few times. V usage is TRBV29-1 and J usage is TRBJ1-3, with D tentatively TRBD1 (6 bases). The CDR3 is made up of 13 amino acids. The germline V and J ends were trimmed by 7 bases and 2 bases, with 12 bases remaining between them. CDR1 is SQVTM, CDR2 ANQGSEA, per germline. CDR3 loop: CSGQVAAGNTIYF. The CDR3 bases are TGCAGCGGACAGGTAGCTGCTGGAAACACCATATATTTT.

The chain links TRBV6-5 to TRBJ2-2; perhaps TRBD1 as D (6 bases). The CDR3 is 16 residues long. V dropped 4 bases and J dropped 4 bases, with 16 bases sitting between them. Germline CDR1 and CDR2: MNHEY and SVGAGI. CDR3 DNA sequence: TGTGCCAGCAGTTTCTCAGGGGATTTTTTCACCGGGGAGCTGTTTTTT. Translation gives CASSFSGDFFTGELFF.

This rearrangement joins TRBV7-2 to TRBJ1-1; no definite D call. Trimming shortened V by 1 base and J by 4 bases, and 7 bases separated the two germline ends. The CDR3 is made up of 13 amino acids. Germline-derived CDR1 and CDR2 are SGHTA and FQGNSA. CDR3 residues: CASSLGGATEAFF. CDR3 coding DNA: TGTGCCAGCAGCTTAGGTGGAGCCACTGAAGCTTTCTTT.

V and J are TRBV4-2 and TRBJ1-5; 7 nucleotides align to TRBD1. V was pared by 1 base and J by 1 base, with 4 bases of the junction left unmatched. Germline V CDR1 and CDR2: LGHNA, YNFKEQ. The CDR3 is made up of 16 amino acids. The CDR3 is CASSQVQGTSNQPQHF. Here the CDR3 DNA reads TGTGCCAGCAGCCAAGTACAGGGGACGAGCAATCAGCCCCAGCATTTT.

Here the CDR3 DNA reads TGCAGTGCTAGTGCGGGTGGGACTTGGGGCACAGATACGCAGTATTTT. Translated: CSASAGGTWGTDTQYF. The genes are TRBV20-1 and TRBJ2-3, with a weak D call TRBD2 (6 bases). Trimming shortened V by 3 bases and J by 1 base, and 17 bases separated the two germline ends. The CDR3 runs 16 residues. Looked up from germline, CDR1 is DFQATT and CDR2 is SNEGSKA (reference sequence).

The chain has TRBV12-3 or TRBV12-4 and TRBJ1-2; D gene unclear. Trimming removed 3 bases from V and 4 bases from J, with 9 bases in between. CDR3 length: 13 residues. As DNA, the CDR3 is TGTGCCAGCAGTTTCGGGTTGGTCTATGGCTACACCTTC. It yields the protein CASSFGLVYGYTF.